These 7 T cell receptor beta chains were all obtained from the same sample, sequenced in a study of blood T cell repertoires in COVID-19. Libraries were prepared by immunoSEQ multiplex PCR; TCRdb keeps only in-frame clonotypes and omits some of them. The table lists 210,000 or so clones, more than 75% of them singletons. Sequencing was carried out using PBMCs or T cells enriched from blood (not recorded which). All receptors come from a man aged 30-40 years with acute COVID-19.

This clone occurred a few times. The chain uses TRBV7-9 and TRBJ2-1; D remains unclear. V was clipped by 5 bases and J by 4 bases, with 3 bases between them. CDR3 size: 11 residues. The germline CDR1 and CDR2 sequences are SEHNR and FQNEAQ (reference sequence). CDR3 sequence: CASSPYNEQFF. The CDR3 bases are TGTGCCAGCAGCCCATACAATGAGCAGTTCTTC.

The chain is built from TRBV11-1 and TRBJ1-1; D not certain. The CDR3 spans 13 residues. Germline CDR1 SGHAT, CDR2 FQDESV (reference sequence). V gave up 5 bases and J gave up 1 base, with 8 bases separating them. The CDR3 nucleotides are TGTGCCAGCAGCGTTGTCTGGAACACTGAAGCTTTCTTT. The encoded protein is CASSVVWNTEAFF. The variable domain in full, with the rest retrieved from reference TRBV11-1 and TRBJ1-1, is EAEVAQSPRYKITEKSQAVAFWCDPISGHATLYWYRQILGQGPELLVQFQDESVVDDSQLPKDRFSAERLKGVDSTLKIQPAELGDSAMYLCASSVVWNTEAFFGQGTRLTVV.

The chain joins TRBV7-9 to TRBJ1-6; TRBD1 matches at 9 bases. Germline trimming cut 1 base from V and 11 bases from J; bases unmatched to any gene: 3. The CDR3 runs to 14 residues. CDR1 and CDR2 (germline): SEHNR, FQNEAQ (reference sequence). The CDR3 here is CASSLGDRDAPLHF. The CDR3 bases are TGTGCCAGCAGCTTAGGGGACAGGGACGCACCCCTCCACTTT.

This chain joins TRBV19 and TRBJ1-5, with TRBD1 as a possible D gene (5 bases). V lost 3 bases, J lost 0 bases, and 9 bases lay in between. The length of the CDR3 is 15 residues. Germline V gene lookup returns CDR1 LNHDA and CDR2 SQIVND (reference sequence). This CDR3 is CASSMTDYSNQPQHF. The DNA for the CDR3 is TGTGCCAGTAGTATGACAGATTATAGCAATCAGCCCCAGCATTTT.

A few counts support this clone. The chain carries TRBV30 and TRBJ1-2; D is ambiguous. The CDR3 length is 13 residues. V was clipped by 1 base and J by 5 bases, with 11 bases between them. Germline loops: CDR1 GTSNPN, CDR2 SVGIG (reference sequence). The CDR3 DNA reads TGTGCCTGGAGTGCCCACGGGAGGTATGGCTACACCTTC. As protein: CAWSAHGRYGYTF.

This clone has only one observation. The rearrangement uses TRBV7-6 and TRBJ2-3, with TRBD2 matching over 9 bases. The ends lost 5 bases at V and 2 bases at J; junction bases unmatched: 8. CDR1 is SGHVS, CDR2 FNYEAQ, per germline. The CDR3 length is 16 residues. This CDR3 is CASSPASGGPTDTQYF. CDR3 in DNA: TGTGCCAGCAGCCCAGCCAGCGGGGGGCCCACAGATACGCAGTATTTT.

The chain recombines TRBV9 with TRBJ2-1; a possible D gene is TRBD2 (6 bases). The V and J ends lost 0 bases and 1 base respectively, with 11 bases between them. The CDR3 loop spans 16 amino acids. Germline lookup yields CDR1 SGDLS and CDR2 YYNGEE. The CDR3 here is CASSVDGGRSYNEQFF. Written as DNA, the CDR3 is TGTGCCAGCAGCGTAGACGGGGGACGATCCTACAATGAGCAGTTCTTC.